This TCR beta chain derives from a study of graft-versus-host responses after intestinal transplantation. About the research overall: Recipients had transplants, and these were multivisceral, liver-intestinal, or isolated intestinal. Notes on the study in general: In patients with graft-donor T cell macrochimerism, allograft graft-versus-host to host-versus-graft clonal ratios were high.

This clone occurred once. Antigen unknown. Its ends do not fully match the called genes, so a read error is possible. The CDR3 has 13 amino acids. In germline, CDR1 is ENHRY, CDR2 SYGVKD. Here immunoSEQ multiplex PCR was the method, and the copy in TCRdb shows in-frame clones only, minus some. The table includes just under 90,000 clones, 80% to 85% detected once. The source of this sequence is a human donor who received an intestinal transplant. The J gene is TRBJ2-7, the V gene TRBV10-3, with 8 bases aligning to TRBD2. The sample consisted of unstimulated CD8+ T cells sorted from spleen or lymph node cells, taken before intestinal transplant. The CDR3 coding sequence is TGTGCCACCAGTGAGTCGGGGGGGTACGAGCAGTACTTC. Translation: CATSESGGYEQYF.